The 5 T cell receptor beta chains listed next were all sequenced from one sample in a study of technical replicates of blood from a handful of donors. Profiled with immunoSEQ multiplex PCR; TCRdb holds only in-frame clones, not every one. The sample lists about 82,000 clones, approximately 94% seen once, with roughly 0.4% in the top ten. Sequenced: T cells isolated from PBMCs. These receptors were taken from a human donor in good health.

The V gene is TRBV19, the J gene TRBJ1-5, with 7 bases identical to TRBD1. The germline V gene encodes CDR1 LNHDA and CDR2 SQIVND (reference sequence). Trimming cost V 8 bases and J 1 base; bases outside gene matches: 8. CDR3 size: 15 residues. CDR3 in DNA: TGTGCCAGTGGTTTGACAGGGATAAGCAATCAGCCCCAGCATTTT. This sequence encodes CASGLTGISNQPQHF.

The chain combines TRBV29-1 with TRBJ2-7; 9 bases are shared with TRBD2. J was trimmed by 7 bases and V by 1 base; bases with no gene match: 8. This CDR3 is built from 14 residues. Germline values: CDR1 SQVTM, CDR2 ANQGSEA. The CDR3 sequence is CSVEVGGLAREQYF. Here the CDR3 DNA reads TGCAGCGTTGAAGTAGGGGGACTAGCCCGAGAGCAGTACTTC.

This sequence joins TRBV5-1 and TRBJ2-1, with 10 bases that match TRBD1. V dropped 4 bases and J dropped 10; count of bases not matched to a gene: 11. CDR1 and CDR2 (germline): SGHRS, YFSETQ. The CDR3 sequence is 15 residues long. The CDR3 bases are TGCGCCAGCAGCAAGTTAGGACAGGGGGAAGCCGAGCAGTTCTTC. Encoded protein: CASSKLGQGEAEQFF.

Details on this clone: This specimen includes other DNA sequences encoding the same CDR3. The V gene is TRBV7-6, the J gene TRBJ1-2; possible D gene TRBD1, 5 bases. Germline lookup yields CDR1 SGHVS and CDR2 FNYEAQ. With 1 base removed from V and 2 bases from J, the gap between germline ends came to 8 bases. The CDR3 is 14 residues long. The CDR3 region is CASSLEPGNYGYTF. CDR3 coding DNA: TGTGCCAGCAGCTTAGAACCAGGGAACTATGGCTACACCTTC.

The rearrangement links TRBV9 to TRBJ1-4, with D possibly being TRBD1 (5 bases). V dropped 3 bases and J dropped 3 bases, with 9 bases sitting between them. There are 14 residues in the CDR3. Per the germline V gene, CDR1 is SGDLS and CDR2 is YYNGEE. The CDR3, as DNA: TGTGCCAGCAGCGGACAGTTATCTAATGAAAAACTGTTTTTT. It translates to CASSGQLSNEKLFF.